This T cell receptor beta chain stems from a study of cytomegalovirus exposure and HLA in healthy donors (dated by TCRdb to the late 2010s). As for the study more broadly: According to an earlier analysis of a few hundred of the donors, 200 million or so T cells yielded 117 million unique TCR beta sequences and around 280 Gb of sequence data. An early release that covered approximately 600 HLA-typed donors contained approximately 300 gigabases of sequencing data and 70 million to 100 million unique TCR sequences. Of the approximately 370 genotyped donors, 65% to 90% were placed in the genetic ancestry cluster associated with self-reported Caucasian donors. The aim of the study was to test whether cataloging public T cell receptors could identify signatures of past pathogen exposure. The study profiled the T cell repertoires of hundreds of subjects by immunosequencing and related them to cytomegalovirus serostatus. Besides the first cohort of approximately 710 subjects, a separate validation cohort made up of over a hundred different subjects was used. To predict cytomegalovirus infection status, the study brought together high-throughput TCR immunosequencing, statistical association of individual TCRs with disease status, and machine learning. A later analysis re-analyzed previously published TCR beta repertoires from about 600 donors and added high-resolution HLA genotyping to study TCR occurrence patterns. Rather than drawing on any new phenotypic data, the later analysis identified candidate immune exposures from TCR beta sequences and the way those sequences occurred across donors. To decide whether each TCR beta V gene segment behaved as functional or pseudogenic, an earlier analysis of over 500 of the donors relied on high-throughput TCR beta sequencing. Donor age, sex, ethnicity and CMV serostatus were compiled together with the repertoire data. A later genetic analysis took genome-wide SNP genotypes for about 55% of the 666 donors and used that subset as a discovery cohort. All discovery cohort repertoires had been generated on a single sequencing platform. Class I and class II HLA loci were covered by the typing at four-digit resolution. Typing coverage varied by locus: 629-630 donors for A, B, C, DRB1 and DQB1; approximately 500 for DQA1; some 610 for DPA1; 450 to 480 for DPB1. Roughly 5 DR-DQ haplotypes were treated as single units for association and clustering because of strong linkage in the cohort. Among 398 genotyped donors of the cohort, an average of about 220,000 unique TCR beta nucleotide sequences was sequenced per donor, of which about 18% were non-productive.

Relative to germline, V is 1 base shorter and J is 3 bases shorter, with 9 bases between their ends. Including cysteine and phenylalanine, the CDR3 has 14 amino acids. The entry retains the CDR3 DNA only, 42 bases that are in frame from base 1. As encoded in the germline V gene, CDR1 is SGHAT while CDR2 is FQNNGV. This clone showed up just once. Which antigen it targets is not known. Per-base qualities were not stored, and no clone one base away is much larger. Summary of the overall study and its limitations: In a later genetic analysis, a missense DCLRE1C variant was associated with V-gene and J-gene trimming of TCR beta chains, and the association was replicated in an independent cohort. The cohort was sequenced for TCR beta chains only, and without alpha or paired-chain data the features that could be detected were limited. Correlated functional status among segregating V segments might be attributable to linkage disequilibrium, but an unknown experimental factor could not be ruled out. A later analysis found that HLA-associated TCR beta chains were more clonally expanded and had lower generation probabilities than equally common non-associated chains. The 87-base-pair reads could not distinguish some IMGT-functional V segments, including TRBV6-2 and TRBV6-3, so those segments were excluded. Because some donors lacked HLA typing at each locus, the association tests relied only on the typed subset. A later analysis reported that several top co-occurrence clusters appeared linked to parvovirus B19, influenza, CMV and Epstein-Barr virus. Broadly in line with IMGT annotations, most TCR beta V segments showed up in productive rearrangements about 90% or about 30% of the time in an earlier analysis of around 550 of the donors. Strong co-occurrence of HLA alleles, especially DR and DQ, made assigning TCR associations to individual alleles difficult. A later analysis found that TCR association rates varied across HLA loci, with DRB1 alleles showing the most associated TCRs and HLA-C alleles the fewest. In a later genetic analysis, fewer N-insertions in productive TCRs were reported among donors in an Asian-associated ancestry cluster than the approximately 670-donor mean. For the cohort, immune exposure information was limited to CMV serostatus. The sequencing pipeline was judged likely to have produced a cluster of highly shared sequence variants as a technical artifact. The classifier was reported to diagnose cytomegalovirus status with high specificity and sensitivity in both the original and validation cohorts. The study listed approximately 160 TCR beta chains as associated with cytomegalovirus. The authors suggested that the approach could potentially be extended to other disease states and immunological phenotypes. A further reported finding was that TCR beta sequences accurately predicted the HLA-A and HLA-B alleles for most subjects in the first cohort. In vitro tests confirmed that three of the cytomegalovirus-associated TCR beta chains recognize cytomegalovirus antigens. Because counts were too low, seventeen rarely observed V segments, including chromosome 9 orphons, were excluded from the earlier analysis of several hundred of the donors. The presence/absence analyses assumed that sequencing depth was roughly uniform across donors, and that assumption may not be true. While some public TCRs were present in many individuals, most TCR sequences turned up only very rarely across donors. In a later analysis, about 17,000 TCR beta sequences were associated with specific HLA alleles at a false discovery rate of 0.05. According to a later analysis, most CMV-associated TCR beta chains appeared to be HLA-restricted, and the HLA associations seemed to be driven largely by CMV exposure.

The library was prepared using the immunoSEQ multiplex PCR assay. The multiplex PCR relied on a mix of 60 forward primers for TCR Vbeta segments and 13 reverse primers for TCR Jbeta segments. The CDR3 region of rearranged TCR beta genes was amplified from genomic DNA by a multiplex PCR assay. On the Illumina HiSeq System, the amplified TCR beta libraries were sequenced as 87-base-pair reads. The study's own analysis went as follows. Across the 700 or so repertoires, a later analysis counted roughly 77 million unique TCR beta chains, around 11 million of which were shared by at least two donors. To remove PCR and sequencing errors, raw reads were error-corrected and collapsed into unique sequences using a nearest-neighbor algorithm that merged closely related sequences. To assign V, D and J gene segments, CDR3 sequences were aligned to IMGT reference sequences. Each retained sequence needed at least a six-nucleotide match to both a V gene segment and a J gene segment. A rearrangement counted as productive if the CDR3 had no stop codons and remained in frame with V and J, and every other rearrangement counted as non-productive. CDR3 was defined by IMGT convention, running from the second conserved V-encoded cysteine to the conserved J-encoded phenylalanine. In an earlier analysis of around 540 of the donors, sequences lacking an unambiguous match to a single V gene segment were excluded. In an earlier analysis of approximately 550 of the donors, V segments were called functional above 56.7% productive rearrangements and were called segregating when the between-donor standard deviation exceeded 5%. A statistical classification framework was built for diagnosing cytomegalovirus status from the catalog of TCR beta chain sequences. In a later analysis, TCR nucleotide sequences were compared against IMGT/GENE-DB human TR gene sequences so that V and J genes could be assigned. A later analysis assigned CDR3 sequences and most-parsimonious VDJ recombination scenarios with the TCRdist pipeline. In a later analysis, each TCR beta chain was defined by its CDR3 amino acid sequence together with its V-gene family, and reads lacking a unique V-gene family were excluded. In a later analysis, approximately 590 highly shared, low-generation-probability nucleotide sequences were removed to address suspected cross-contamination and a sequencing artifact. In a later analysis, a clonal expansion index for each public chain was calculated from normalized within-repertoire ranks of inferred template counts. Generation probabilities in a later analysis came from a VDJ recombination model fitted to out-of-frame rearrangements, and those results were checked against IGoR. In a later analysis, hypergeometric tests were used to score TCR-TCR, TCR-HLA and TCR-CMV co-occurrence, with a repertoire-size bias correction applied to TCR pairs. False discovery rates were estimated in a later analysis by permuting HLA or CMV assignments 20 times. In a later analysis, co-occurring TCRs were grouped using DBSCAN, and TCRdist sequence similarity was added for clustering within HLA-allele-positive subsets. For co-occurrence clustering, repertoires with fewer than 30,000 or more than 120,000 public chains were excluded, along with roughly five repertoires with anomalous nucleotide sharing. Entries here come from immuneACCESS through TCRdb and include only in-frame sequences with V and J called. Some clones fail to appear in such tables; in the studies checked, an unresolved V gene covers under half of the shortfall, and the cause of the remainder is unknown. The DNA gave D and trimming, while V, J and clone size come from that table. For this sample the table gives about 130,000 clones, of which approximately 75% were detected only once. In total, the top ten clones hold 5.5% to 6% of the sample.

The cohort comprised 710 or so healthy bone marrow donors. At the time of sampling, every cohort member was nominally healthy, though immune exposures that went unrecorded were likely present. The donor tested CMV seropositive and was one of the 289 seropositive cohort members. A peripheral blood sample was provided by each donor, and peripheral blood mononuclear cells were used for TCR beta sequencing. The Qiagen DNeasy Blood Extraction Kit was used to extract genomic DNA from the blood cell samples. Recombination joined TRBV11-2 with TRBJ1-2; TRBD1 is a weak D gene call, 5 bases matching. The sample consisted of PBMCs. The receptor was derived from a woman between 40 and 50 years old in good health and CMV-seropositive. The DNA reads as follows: TGTGCCAGCAGCTTAGCCCCAGGGCACTATGGCTACACCTTC. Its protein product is CASSLAPGHYGYTF.